This T cell receptor beta chain was observed in a study of T cell responses to AZD1222 COVID-19 vaccine. Whole-study results and caveats: Targeting of unmutated variant regions was reportedly seen in nearly half of spike-specific TCRs. Recipients of two AZD1222 doses showed rising Spike-specific TCR breadth and depth. Regions 160-218 and 743-854 dominated among vaccine-associated CD4 TCRs spanning spike. Repertoire sampling happened only post peak T cell response.

Germline CDR1 and CDR2: SGDLS and YYNGEE. Trimming cost V 0 bases and J 3 bases, with 18 bases left between them. The length of the CDR3 is 18 residues. Worth noting for this clone: Its matching antigen is unknown.

Sequenced by immunoSEQ multiplex PCR; TCRdb stores in-frame clones only, minus some. The table records about 150,000 clones, 90% to 95% of them present only once. Material: peripheral blood, obtained on day 0 of AZD1222 vaccination. The receptor comes from an adult in good health. This chain connects TRBV9 to TRBJ2-2, with D possibly matching TRBD2 (5 bases). CDR3 region: CASSVDSVTLAYTGELFF. Written as DNA, the CDR3 is TGTGCCAGCAGCGTAGATTCGGTTACCTTAGCGTACACCGGGGAGCTGTTTTTT.